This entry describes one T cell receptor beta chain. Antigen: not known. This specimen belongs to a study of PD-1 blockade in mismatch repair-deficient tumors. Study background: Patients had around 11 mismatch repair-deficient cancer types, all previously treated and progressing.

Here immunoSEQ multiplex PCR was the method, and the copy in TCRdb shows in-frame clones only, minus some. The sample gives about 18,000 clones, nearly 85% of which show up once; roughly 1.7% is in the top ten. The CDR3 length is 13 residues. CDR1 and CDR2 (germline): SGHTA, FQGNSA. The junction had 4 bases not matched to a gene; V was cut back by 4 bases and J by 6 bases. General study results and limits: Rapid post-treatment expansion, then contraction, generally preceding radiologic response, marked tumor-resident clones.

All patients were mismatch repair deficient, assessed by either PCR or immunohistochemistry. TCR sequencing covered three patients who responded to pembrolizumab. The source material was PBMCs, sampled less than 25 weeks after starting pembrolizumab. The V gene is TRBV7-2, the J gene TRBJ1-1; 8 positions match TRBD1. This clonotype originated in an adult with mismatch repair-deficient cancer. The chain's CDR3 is CASSWKQGAEAFF. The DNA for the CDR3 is TGTGCCAGCAGCTGGAAACAGGGGGCTGAAGCTTTCTTT.